The rows below give T cell receptor beta chains drawn from one sample of a study of blood T cell repertoires in COVID-19. Using immunoSEQ multiplex PCR, the repertoire was profiled, and TCRdb retains in-frame clones only, with some absent. The sample carries a few hundred thousand clones, 85% recorded once. The sample was peripheral blood. Every receptor here comes from a woman between 18 and 29 years old with acute or convalescent COVID-19. Both conserved end residues are part of each CDR3. A D gene is named only where the DNA matches it firmly. Size is omitted from some rows. Given values are once, few, many or a class for expanded clones.

abundance: -
len: 13
d_gene: TRBD1
v_gene: TRBV29-1
j_gene: TRBJ1-2
CDR3aa: CSGVQGAGYGYTF
CDR3nt: TGCAGCGGTGTACAGGGGGCCGGCTATGGCTACACCTTC

abundance: -
len: 15
d_gene: -
v_gene: TRBV28
j_gene: TRBJ2-7
CDR3aa: CASSLLRDSAYEQYF
CDR3nt: TGTGCCAGCAGCCTCCTCCGGGACTCCGCCTACGAGCAGTACTTC

abundance: -
len: 16
d_gene: -
v_gene: TRBV30
j_gene: TRBJ2-1
CDR3aa: CAWKRCAGISYNEQFF
CDR3nt: TGTGCCTGGAAAAGGTGTGCGGGAATTTCCTACAATGAGCAGTTCTTC

abundance: -
len: 12
d_gene: -
v_gene: TRBV12-5
j_gene: TRBJ1-5
CDR3aa: CASSYSNQPQHF
CDR3nt: TGTGCTAGCTCGTATAGCAATCAGCCCCAGCATTTT

abundance: -
len: 16
d_gene: -
v_gene: TRBV7-2
j_gene: TRBJ1-6
CDR3aa: CASSLGGGRGDSPLHF
CDR3nt: TGTGCCAGCAGTCTTGGCGGGGGGCGCGGGGATTCACCCCTCCACTTT

abundance: few
len: 16
d_gene: -
v_gene: TRBV4-2
j_gene: TRBJ2-3
CDR3aa: CASSQVGATKVDTQYF
CDR3nt: TGTGCCAGCAGCCAAGTGGGAGCGACCAAGGTGGATACGCAGTATTTT

abundance: -
len: 16
d_gene: TRBD1
v_gene: TRBV18
j_gene: TRBJ2-1
CDR3aa: CASSMGTGVSYNEQFF
CDR3nt: TGTGCCAGCTCGATGGGGACAGGGGTGTCCTACAATGAGCAGTTCTTC

abundance: once
len: 14
d_gene: -
v_gene: TRBV10-3
j_gene: TRBJ2-3
CDR3aa: CAISGAGSADTQYF
CDR3nt: TGTGCCATCAGTGGGGCGGGATCTGCGGATACGCAGTATTTT

abundance: few
len: 15
d_gene: -
v_gene: TRBV19
j_gene: TRBJ2-7
CDR3aa: CASSIEAGSSYEQYF
CDR3nt: TGTGCCAGTAGTATTGAGGCGGGAAGCTCCTACGAGCAGTACTTC

abundance: -
len: 12
d_gene: TRBD2
v_gene: TRBV2
j_gene: TRBJ2-5
CDR3aa: CASSELAGAQYF
CDR3nt: TGTGCCAGCAGTGAACTAGCGGGAGCCCAGTACTTC

abundance: -
len: 15
d_gene: TRBD1
v_gene: TRBV9
j_gene: TRBJ2-2
CDR3aa: CASSDDRGDVGELFF
CDR3nt: TGTGCCAGCAGTGATGACAGGGGGGATGTCGGGGAGCTGTTTTTT

abundance: -
len: 15
d_gene: TRBD1
v_gene: TRBV28
j_gene: TRBJ1-2
CDR3aa: CASSFETGLNYGYTF
CDR3nt: TGTGCCAGCAGTTTCGAGACAGGGCTTAACTATGGCTACACCTTC

abundance: -
len: 13
d_gene: -
v_gene: TRBV29-1
j_gene: TRBJ2-7
CDR3aa: CSVALRFGYEQYF
CDR3nt: TGCAGCGTGGCCCTACGATTCGGGTACGAGCAGTACTTC

abundance: -
len: 12
d_gene: -
v_gene: TRBV5-1
j_gene: TRBJ2-5
CDR3aa: CASSLAEETQYF
CDR3nt: TGCGCCAGCAGCTTGGCCGAAGAGACCCAGTACTTC

abundance: -
len: 13
d_gene: -
v_gene: TRBV19
j_gene: TRBJ1-6
CDR3aa: CASQNRENSPLHF
CDR3nt: TGTGCCAGTCAAAACAGGGAGAATTCACCCCTCCACTTT

abundance: -
len: 15
d_gene: -
v_gene: TRBV30
j_gene: TRBJ1-3
CDR3aa: CAWSDEGRSGNTIYF
CDR3nt: TGTGCCTGGAGTGATGAGGGAAGGAGTGGAAACACCATATATTTT

abundance: once
len: 16
d_gene: -
v_gene: TRBV4-1
j_gene: TRBJ1-1
CDR3aa: CASSQDGGILDTEAFF
CDR3nt: TGCGCCAGCAGCCAAGATGGGGGGATTTTAGACACTGAAGCTTTCTTT

abundance: -
len: 15
d_gene: -
v_gene: TRBV5-1
j_gene: TRBJ1-4
CDR3aa: CASSLGLGGNEKLFF
CDR3nt: TGCGCCAGCAGCTTGGGGCTGGGGGGGAATGAAAAACTGTTTTTT

abundance: -
len: 14
d_gene: -
v_gene: TRBV29-1
j_gene: TRBJ2-3
CDR3aa: CSSSLGRCIDTQYF
CDR3nt: TGCAGCTCCTCTCTGGGCAGATGTATAGATACGCAGTATTTT

abundance: -
len: 15
d_gene: TRBD2
v_gene: TRBV15
j_gene: TRBJ2-5
CDR3aa: CATRTLAGPQETQYF
CDR3nt: TGTGCCACCAGAACACTAGCGGGCCCGCAAGAGACCCAGTACTTC

abundance: -
len: 13
d_gene: -
v_gene: TRBV18
j_gene: TRBJ1-1
CDR3aa: CASSPEWDTEAFF
CDR3nt: TGTGCCAGCTCACCGGAGTGGGACACTGAAGCTTTCTTT

abundance: -
len: 10
d_gene: -
v_gene: TRBV2
j_gene: TRBJ1-1
CDR3aa: CASSGVEAFF
CDR3nt: TGTGCCAGCAGTGGCGTTGAAGCTTTCTTT

abundance: -
len: 13
d_gene: TRBD1
v_gene: TRBV2
j_gene: TRBJ2-7
CDR3aa: CAIHRQGAKEQYF
CDR3nt: TGTGCCATCCACCGACAGGGGGCAAAAGAGCAGTACTTC

abundance: few
len: 13
d_gene: -
v_gene: TRBV2
j_gene: TRBJ1-2
CDR3aa: CASMAGAGYGYTF
CDR3nt: TGTGCCAGCATGGCAGGGGCGGGTTATGGCTACACCTTC

abundance: -
len: 13
d_gene: -
v_gene: TRBV7-9
j_gene: TRBJ2-7
CDR3aa: CASSPAAGYEQYF
CDR3nt: TGTGCCAGCAGCCCCGCCGCGGGTTACGAGCAGTACTTC

abundance: few
len: 15
d_gene: TRBD2
v_gene: TRBV24-1
j_gene: TRBJ2-5
CDR3aa: CATSDQLAGVETQYF
CDR3nt: TGTGCCACCAGTGATCAACTAGCGGGAGTGGAGACCCAGTACTTC

abundance: -
len: 15
d_gene: TRBD2
v_gene: TRBV5-1
j_gene: TRBJ2-1
CDR3aa: CASSLGAGGGNEQFF
CDR3nt: TGCGCCAGCAGCTTGGGAGCGGGAGGAGGAAATGAGCAGTTCTTC

abundance: -
len: 15
d_gene: -
v_gene: TRBV3-1/TRBV3-2
j_gene: TRBJ2-2
CDR3aa: CASSQEWDIAGELFF
CDR3nt: TGTGCCAGCAGCCAAGAATGGGACATTGCCGGGGAGCTGTTTTTT

abundance: -
len: 14
d_gene: -
v_gene: TRBV6-4
j_gene: TRBJ2-2
CDR3aa: CASSAGFQTGELFF
CDR3nt: TGTGCCAGCAGTGCGGGGTTCCAGACCGGGGAGCTGTTTTTT

abundance: -
len: 14
d_gene: TRBD1
v_gene: TRBV28
j_gene: TRBJ1-2
CDR3aa: CASSSSTGGYGYTF
CDR3nt: TGTGCCAGCAGTTCCTCGACAGGGGGCTATGGCTACACCTTC

abundance: -
len: 13
d_gene: -
v_gene: TRBV2
j_gene: TRBJ2-7
CDR3aa: CASSQGTTYEQYF
CDR3nt: TGTGCCAGCAGCCAAGGGACAACCTACGAGCAGTACTTC

abundance: -
len: 17
d_gene: -
v_gene: TRBV5-6
j_gene: TRBJ2-1
CDR3aa: CASSFFTSRRNYNEQFF
CDR3nt: TGTGCCAGCAGCTTTTTTACTAGCCGTAGGAACTACAATGAGCAGTTCTTC

abundance: -
len: 15
d_gene: -
v_gene: TRBV21-1
j_gene: TRBJ1-2
CDR3aa: CASSKGRLLTYGYTF
CDR3nt: TGTGCCAGCAGCAAAGGCAGGCTCTTAACCTATGGCTACACCTTC

abundance: few
len: 15
d_gene: -
v_gene: TRBV5-1
j_gene: TRBJ2-3
CDR3aa: CASSPRWADTDTQYF
CDR3nt: TGCGCCAGCAGCCCCCGATGGGCAGACACAGATACGCAGTATTTT

abundance: -
len: 15
d_gene: TRBD1
v_gene: TRBV9
j_gene: TRBJ2-7
CDR3aa: CASSPGGTGGYEQYF
CDR3nt: TGTGCCAGCAGCCCGGGCGGGACAGGGGGCTACGAGCAGTACTTC

abundance: -
len: 15
d_gene: -
v_gene: TRBV24-1
j_gene: TRBJ2-2
CDR3aa: CATSDPTGITGELFF
CDR3nt: TGTGCCACCAGTGACCCGACAGGAATTACCGGGGAGCTGTTTTTT

abundance: -
len: 14
d_gene: TRBD1
v_gene: TRBV30
j_gene: TRBJ1-4
CDR3aa: CALNRGLNNEKLFF
CDR3nt: TGTGCCTTAAACAGGGGGCTCAATAATGAAAAACTGTTTTTT

abundance: few
len: 14
d_gene: TRBD1
v_gene: TRBV9
j_gene: TRBJ2-7
CDR3aa: CASSVDRGPYEQYF
CDR3nt: TGTGCCAGCAGCGTTGACAGGGGACCCTACGAGCAGTACTTC

abundance: -
len: 15
d_gene: TRBD1
v_gene: TRBV24-1
j_gene: TRBJ2-3
CDR3aa: CATSDLGDSPDTQYF
CDR3nt: TGTGCCACCAGTGATTTGGGGGACAGCCCGGATACGCAGTATTTT

abundance: -
len: 16
d_gene: TRBD1
v_gene: TRBV24-1
j_gene: TRBJ1-2
CDR3aa: CATSESRGPLGYGYTF
CDR3nt: TGTGCCACCAGTGAATCCAGGGGGCCATTAGGCTATGGCTACACCTTC

abundance: -
len: 14
d_gene: TRBD1
v_gene: TRBV7-3
j_gene: TRBJ2-3
CDR3aa: CASSYAGGRDTQYF
CDR3nt: TGTGCCAGCAGCTACGCAGGGGGCCGGGATACGCAGTATTTT

abundance: -
len: 13
d_gene: -
v_gene: TRBV2
j_gene: TRBJ1-5
CDR3aa: CASRDNSNQPQHF
CDR3nt: TGTGCCAGCAGGGACAATAGCAATCAGCCCCAGCATTTT

abundance: -
len: 15
d_gene: -
v_gene: TRBV13
j_gene: TRBJ1-6
CDR3aa: CASSQRGLGPSPLHF
CDR3nt: TGTGCCAGCAGCCAACGGGGATTAGGACCTTCACCCCTCCACTTT

abundance: -
len: 15
d_gene: -
v_gene: TRBV30
j_gene: TRBJ1-3
CDR3aa: CAWRLTGSSGNTIYF
CDR3nt: TGTGCCTGGAGGCTTACTGGGAGCTCTGGAAACACCATATATTTT

abundance: -
len: 13
d_gene: -
v_gene: TRBV6-1
j_gene: TRBJ1-1
CDR3aa: CASSDRVDTEAFF
CDR3nt: TGTGCCAGCAGTGACAGGGTTGACACTGAAGCTTTCTTT

abundance: -
len: 17
d_gene: -
v_gene: TRBV15
j_gene: TRBJ1-5
CDR3aa: CATSRPDRAGGNQPQHF
CDR3nt: TGTGCCACCAGCAGGCCGGACAGAGCCGGGGGCAATCAGCCCCAGCATTTT

abundance: -
len: 16
d_gene: TRBD2
v_gene: TRBV5-6
j_gene: TRBJ2-3
CDR3aa: CASSSGLAGVTDTQYF
CDR3nt: TGTGCCAGCAGTTCCGGACTAGCGGGCGTCACAGATACGCAGTATTTT

abundance: -
len: 11
d_gene: -
v_gene: TRBV28
j_gene: TRBJ1-6
CDR3aa: CASSLYGNLYF
CDR3nt: TGTGCCAGCAGTTTATACGGTAATCTCTACTTT

abundance: -
len: 17
d_gene: TRBD2
v_gene: TRBV20-1
j_gene: TRBJ2-7
CDR3aa: CSASWHYRGRASYEQYF
CDR3nt: TGCAGTGCTAGTTGGCACTATCGAGGGAGGGCCTCCTACGAGCAGTACTTC

abundance: -
len: 15
d_gene: -
v_gene: TRBV6-5
j_gene: TRBJ2-2
CDR3aa: CASSQTGEAAGELFF
CDR3nt: TGTGCCAGCAGCCAAACAGGGGAGGCGGCCGGGGAGCTGTTTTTT

abundance: -
len: 14
d_gene: -
v_gene: TRBV19
j_gene: TRBJ1-6
CDR3aa: CASSNVRVGSPLHF
CDR3nt: TGTGCCAGTAGTAACGTCAGGGTCGGCTCACCCCTCCACTTT